This T cell receptor (beta chain) emerged from a study of vaccination effects on CD4 cells after COVID-19. TCRdb keeps only in-frame clones here, not all; method: immunoSEQ multiplex PCR. The table lists approximately 26,000 clones, 69% of them singletons, with around 18% in the top ten. The CDR3 consists of 15 residues. J lost 1 base, V lost 6 bases, and 6 bases had no gene match. Germline V CDR1 and CDR2: MNHNY, SVGAGI (reference sequence). Antigen-specific CD4+ T cells were expanded with viral peptide pools in the ViraFEST assay before sequencing. Scientists isolated CD4+ T cells after an approximately ten-day culture period ended. Sometime from March through December 2020, the person acquired a SARS-CoV-2 infection that PCR confirmed. For each well, some 2 million PBMC were cultured with about 10 IU/ml IL-2 and roughly 10 ug/ml peptides. Comments on this clone: The target antigen is unknown.

Broader study findings: New vaccine-induced clones dominated post-vaccine spike-reactive clones in convalescents. Clones that were induced by infection or by vaccine showed marked contraction late after vaccination.

The rearrangement links TRBV6-6 to TRBJ2-3; 8 nucleotides align to TRBD2. The receptor comes from a human donor who had a prior SARS-CoV-2 infection. The starting material was CD4+ T cells from PBMCs cultured with SARS-CoV-2 spike peptides, obtained before COVID-19 vaccination. DNA for the CDR3: TGTGCCAGCAGCAAGCGGGAGCGACGCACAGATACGCAGTATTTT. It encodes CASSKRERRTDTQYF.